What follows are 20 T cell receptor beta chains derived from one specimen sequenced in a study of blood T cell repertoires in COVID-19. Clones were read by immunoSEQ multiplex PCR, and TCRdb kept only the in-frame ones, dropping some. The repertoire includes over 200,000 clones, 65% to 85% of them detected once, and approximately 4.8% sits in the top ten. The sequencing input was peripheral blood. All receptors derive from a man aged 50 to 60 with active or convalescent COVID-19.

The genes are TRBV5-1 and TRBJ2-7; tentative D call: TRBD2 (5 bases). This CDR3 spans 11 amino acids. V shed 5 bases and J shed 4 bases, with 7 bases lying between them. Looked up from germline, CDR1 is SGHRS and CDR2 is YFSETQ. The CDR3 DNA reads as TGCGCCAGCAGTCGGGATTACGAGCAGTACTTC. Protein sequence: CASSRDYEQYF.

The chain recombines TRBV28 with TRBJ1-2; D gene unclear. Germline V gives CDR1 MDHEN, CDR2 SYDVKM. The CDR3 totals 11 residues. V dropped 8 bases and J dropped 3 bases, with 7 bases sitting between them. CDR3 in amino acids: CASRGYYGYTF. CDR3 coding DNA: TGTGCCAGCCGGGGATACTATGGCTACACCTTC.

The chain employs TRBV19 and TRBJ2-5; 10 bases line up with TRBD1. V lost 1 base and J lost 5; bases outside the gene matches: 4. Germline V gives CDR1 LNHDA, CDR2 SQIVND (reference sequence). There are 15 residues in the CDR3. CDR3 nucleotides: TGTGCCAGTAGTATAGGCGGGACAGGGGTTGAGACCCAGTACTTC. It encodes CASSIGGTGVETQYF.

The rearrangement joins TRBV24-1 to TRBJ2-7; D is undetermined. Germline assignment: CDR1 KGHDR and CDR2 SFDVKD. The V end lost 3 bases, the J end lost 0 bases, and 5 bases lay between the germline ends. The CDR3 is 13 amino acids. The CDR3 region is CATSDQYSYEQYF. The DNA for the CDR3 is TGTGCCACCAGTGATCAGTACTCCTACGAGCAGTACTTC.

The V and J genes are TRBV19 and TRBJ2-1; D ambiguous. CDR3 length: 13 residues. Germline V gene lookup returns CDR1 LNHDA and CDR2 SQIVND (reference sequence). The V end was cut by 0 bases, the J end by 8 bases, with 8 bases between. CDR3 nucleotides: TGTGCCAGTAGTATAGAAAGCCGGGATGAGCAGTTCTTC. The encoded protein is CASSIESRDEQFF.

This sequence joins TRBV7-3 and TRBJ1-5, with 8 bases identical to TRBD1. CDR3 length: 15 residues. Trimming at V came to 7 bases and at J to 4 bases, leaving 9 bases not matched to a gene. From germline, CDR1 is SGHTA and CDR2 FQGTGA. Here the CDR3 DNA reads TGTGCCAGCACTCCCGACAGGGGAGAGAATCAGCCCCAGCATTTT. This sequence encodes CASTPDRGENQPQHF.

The sample holds one count of this clone. The chain combines TRBV5-5 with TRBJ1-2, with D maybe TRBD1 (5 bases). V was shortened by 4 bases and J by 5 bases, with 18 bases between the two germline ends. Germline-derived CDR1 and CDR2 are SGHKS and YYEKEE (reference sequence). This CDR3 is 15 amino acids long. The CDR3 sequence: CASSVEAGTGYGYTF. The CDR3 bases are TGTGCCAGCAGCGTGGAGGCAGGGACTGGGTATGGCTACACCTTC.

This clone was picked up a small number of times. CDR3 protein: CASSQVGGHGGYTF. In nucleotides, the CDR3 is TGCGCCAGCAGCCAAGTAGGCGGCCACGGGGGCTACACCTTC. The chain recombines TRBV4-3 with TRBJ1-2; no clear D. CDR3 length equals 14 residues. Trimming shortened V by 1 base and J by 8 bases, and 14 bases separated the two germline ends. Germline V gene data show CDR1 as LGHNA and CDR2 as YSLEER.

This clone was detected only once. CDR3 sequence (DNA): TGTGCCACCCTCCGGGACAGGGGGCCGGATTACCCCTACGAGCAGTACTTC. Its protein product is CATLRDRGPDYPYEQYF. V is TRBV15 and J is TRBJ2-7, with 12 nucleotides matching TRBD1. Trimming took 8 bases from V and 2 from J; bases not matched to a gene: 13. CDR1 and CDR2 (germline): LNHNV, YYDKDF (reference sequence). The CDR3 loop spans 17 amino acids. Full variable domain (missing parts from reference TRBV15 and TRBJ2-7): DAMVIQNPRYQVTQFGKPVTLSCSQTLNHNVMYWYQQKSSQAPKLLFHYYDKDFNNEADTPDNFQSRRPNTSFCFLDIRSPGLGDTAMYLCATLRDRGPDYPYEQYFGPGTRLTVT.

This chain connects TRBV28 to TRBJ1-1; a possible D gene is TRBD1 (5 bases). V was shortened by 7 bases and J by 1 base, with 13 bases between the two germline ends. This CDR3 is built from 14 residues. From germline, CDR1 is MDHEN and CDR2 SYDVKM. The CDR3 nucleotides are TGTGCCAGCACCTACCCCCAGGGGAACACTGAAGCTTTCTTT. Its protein product is CASTYPQGNTEAFF.

This clone was counted once. This chain connects TRBV28 to TRBJ1-3; 7 positions match TRBD1. The CDR3 has 14 residues. CDR1 and CDR2 from the germline V gene are MDHEN and SYDVKM. The junction had 9 bases not matched to a gene; V was cut back by 8 bases and J by 5 bases. CDR3 region: CASLTQGVRNTIYF. The CDR3 nucleotides are TGTGCCAGCCTTACTCAGGGGGTTAGAAACACCATATATTTT.

This sequence joins TRBV18 and TRBJ1-1, with D possibly being TRBD1 (6 bases). Germline CDR1 KGHSH, CDR2 LQKENI. The length of the CDR3 is 16 residues. V lost 3 bases and J lost 3, with 17 bases in between. The CDR3 sequence: CASSPDRNRGDTEAFF. In DNA form, the CDR3 reads TGTGCCAGCTCACCCGACAGGAACCGGGGAGACACTGAAGCTTTCTTT.

The chain couples TRBV15 to TRBJ2-5; 15 bases are a match to TRBD2. This CDR3 has 18 residues. CDR1 LNHNV and CDR2 YYDKDF come from the germline V gene (reference sequence). V shed 5 bases and J 2 bases; nucleotides not matched to a gene: 9. In DNA, the CDR3 is TGTGCCACCAGCGACCCGGGACTAGCGGGGGGCCTACAAGAGACCCAGTACTTC. This encodes CATSDPGLAGGLQETQYF.

This clone was counted a single time. The chain has TRBV5-5 and TRBJ1-2, with TRBD1 matching 7 bases. J lost 7 bases, V lost 4 bases, and 7 bases had no gene match. The CDR3 spans 13 residues. The germline CDR1 and CDR2 sequences are SGHKS and YYEKEE (reference sequence). The CDR3 reads CASSQTDRAGYTF. The CDR3 bases are TGTGCCAGCAGCCAAACAGACAGGGCTGGCTACACCTTC. Full variable domain (missing parts from reference TRBV5-5 and TRBJ1-2): DAGVTQSPTHLIKTRGQQVTLRCSPISGHKSVSWYQQVLGQGPQFIFQYYEKEERGRGNFPDRFSARQFPNYSSELNVNALLLGDSALYLCASSQTDRAGYTFGSGTRLTVV.

This rearrangement joins TRBV11-2 to TRBJ2-3; a possible D gene is TRBD1 (5 bases). Germline loops: CDR1 SGHAT, CDR2 FQNNGV. Deletions cut 1 base from V and 7 bases from J, with 21 bases between. The CDR3 is 17 amino acids. The CDR3 here is CASSLVRVLVQPYTQYF. The CDR3 nucleotides are TGTGCCAGCAGCTTAGTCAGGGTATTAGTGCAACCGTATACGCAGTATTTT.

The rearrangement uses TRBV24-1 and TRBJ1-5; TRBD1 matches at 8 bases. The ends lost 3 bases at V and 10 bases at J; junction bases unmatched: 7. Germline CDR1 KGHDR, CDR2 SFDVKD. The CDR3 has 14 residues. The CDR3 loop reads CATSDRDRIHPQHF. The CDR3 DNA follows: TGTGCCACCAGTGATCGGGACAGGATACACCCCCAGCATTTT.

The V gene is TRBV24-1, the J gene TRBJ2-5; TRBD2 is a possible D gene (5 bases). Trimming removed 5 bases from V and 5 bases from J, with 5 bases in between. Germline loops: CDR1 KGHDR, CDR2 SFDVKD. This CDR3 has 11 residues. CDR3 amino acids: CATSAGETQYF. In DNA, the CDR3 is TGTGCCACCAGTGCGGGGGAGACCCAGTACTTC.

V is TRBV10-1 and J is TRBJ2-7; 7 bases fit TRBD2. V shed 7 bases, J shed 4 bases, and the junction held 4 bases outside the gene matches. Germline values: CDR1 WNHNN, CDR2 SYGVQD (reference sequence). The CDR3 consists of 12 residues. This CDR3 reads CASTPGGYEQYF. In DNA, the CDR3 is TGCGCCAGCACACCGGGGGGATACGAGCAGTACTTC.

J is TRBJ1-4 and V is TRBV7-2, with D possibly TRBD1 on 5 matching bases. Trimming shortened V by 1 base and J by 7 bases, and 10 bases separated the two germline ends. CDR1 is SGHTA, CDR2 FQGNSA, per germline. This CDR3 is 14 amino acids long. CDR3 amino acids: CASSLDAGIEKLFF. CDR3 bases: TGTGCCAGCAGCTTAGACGCAGGGATTGAAAAACTGTTTTTT.

The chain employs TRBV10-2 and TRBJ1-4; 7 nucleotides match TRBD1. The CDR3 runs to 14 residues. Germline trimming cut 0 bases from V and 6 bases from J; bases unmatched to any gene: 1. The germline V gene encodes CDR1 WSHSY and CDR2 SAAADI. The CDR3 region has the DNA TGCGCCAGCAGTGAGTCCCAGGGGGATGAAAAACTGTTTTTT. It codes for CASSESQGDEKLFF.